The rows below give T cell receptor beta chains drawn from one sample of a study of somatic mutations in cytotoxic T cells in rheumatoid arthritis. Sequencing was performed with immunoSEQ multiplex PCR; in TCRdb, only in-frame clones are kept and a portion is missing. The table records 15,000 to 20,000 clones, about four fifths of them present only once. Sequencing was carried out using CD8+ T cells sorted from blood. The receptors come from a woman aged 45-65 years in good health. CDR3s include the opening cysteine and the closing phenylalanine or tryptophan. A D gene is named only where the DNA matches it firmly. A clone size is listed for some rows: how often the clone was seen (once, few, many), or a class if it is expanded.

D gene	clone size	J gene	V gene	CDR3 DNA	CDR3 protein
-	-	TRBJ2-1	TRBV6-1	TGTGCCACCTCCATAGGGTCCTACAATGAGCAGTTCTTC	CATSIGSYNEQFF
TRBD2	once	TRBJ2-3	TRBV9	TGTGCCAGCAGCCCGAGGGTAGCGGGGGGCGTAGGTACGCAGTATTTT	CASSPRVAGGVGTQYF
-	-	TRBJ1-1	TRBV5-8	TGTGCCAGCAGCGCTACCGCGGGGCCAAACACTGAAGCTTTCTTT	CASSATAGPNTEAFF
-	-	TRBJ2-7	TRBV30	TGTGCCTGGAGTGTGACCGGATACGAGCAGTACTTC	CAWSVTGYEQYF
-	-	TRBJ1-5	TRBV11-3	TGTGCCAGCAGCTTAGTGAATCAGCCCCAGCATTTT	CASSLVNQPQHF
TRBD1	-	TRBJ2-5	TRBV2	TGTGCCATGTTGACAGGGATACAAGAGACCCAGTACTTC	CAMLTGIQETQYF
TRBD2	-	TRBJ2-3	TRBV4-2	TGTGCCAGCAGCCAAGCGGTAGCGGGGGGGCCAGATACGCAGTATTTT	CASSQAVAGGPDTQYF
TRBD1	once	TRBJ1-6	TRBV5-6	TGTGCCAGCAGCTCAGGGGGTACAGGGAGCTCCTATAATTCACCCCTCCACTTT	CASSSGGTGSSYNSPLHF
TRBD2	-	TRBJ2-3	TRBV6-5	TGTGCCAGCAGCCCAGCGGGAGGGGGCCCAGATACGCAGTATTTT	CASSPAGGGPDTQYF
TRBD1	-	TRBJ1-1	TRBV2	TGTGCCAGCAGAGTCCGGGACAGGGTTTCCCGAAACACTGAAGCTTTCTTT	CASRVRDRVSRNTEAFF
-	few	TRBJ1-1	TRBV6-1	TGTGCCAGCAGTGAAGGGTGGGGGAACACTGAAGCTTTCTTT	CASSEGWGNTEAFF
-	-	TRBJ2-7	TRBV14	TGTGCCAGCAGCCTGGGGACAACCGAGCAGTACTTC	CASSLGTTEQYF
TRBD2	-	TRBJ2-1	TRBV2	TGTGCCACGCTACTAGCGGGGGGCCCAAGCTCCTACAATGAGCAGTTCTTC	CATLLAGGPSSYNEQFF
-	-	TRBJ1-5	TRBV7-6	TGTGCCAGCAGCCCGGGGGGGCCTTGGGGCAATCAGCCCCAGCATTTT	CASSPGGPWGNQPQHF
-	-	TRBJ1-2	TRBV2	TGTGCCAGCCTTACAGGGTTTGGCTACACCTTC	CASLTGFGYTF
TRBD1	-	TRBJ1-6	TRBV19	TGTGCCAGTAGTATTTCCGGGACAGGGAATTCACCCCTCCACTTT	CASSISGTGNSPLHF
-	-	TRBJ2-1	TRBV20-1	TGCAGTGCTCCCAAAACCAGGGAGCAGTTCTTC	CSAPKTREQFF
-	-	TRBJ1-1	TRBV2	TGTGCCAGCAGGAAGACAGATGAAGCTTTCTTT	CASRKTDEAFF
TRBD1	few	TRBJ1-1	TRBV28	TGTGCCAGCAGTCCCTACAGGGGGAGTCTTAACACTGAAGCTTTCTTT	CASSPYRGSLNTEAFF
TRBD1	few	TRBJ2-7	TRBV28	TGTGCCAGCAGGCAAGGGACAGGCACGTACTTC	CASRQGTGTYF
-	-	TRBJ2-7	TRBV28	TGTGCCAGCAGTTTACCCAGTTCCTACGAGCAGTACTTC	CASSLPSSYEQYF
-	once	TRBJ1-2	TRBV7-8	TGTGCCAGCACCCCCGCTTGGAGCAATGGCTACACCTTC	CASTPAWSNGYTF
TRBD1	once	TRBJ2-7	TRBV27	TGTGCCAGCCCGGACAGGGACGATACCTACGAGCAGTACTTC	CASPDRDDTYEQYF
-	-	TRBJ1-1	TRBV7-9	TGTGCCAGCAGCTTATCTCAGGGGCAGGAGACTGAAGCTTTCTTT	CASSLSQGQETEAFF
-	few	TRBJ1-5	TRBV19	TGCCCCCTAGGAGAGCCCCAGCATTTT	CPLGEPQHF
-	-	TRBJ1-1	TRBV30	TGTGCCTGGAACCAGGACAAATATGAAGCTTTCTTT	CAWNQDKYEAFF
TRBD2	once	TRBJ2-7	TRBV19	TGTGCCAGTAGTATCTCGGGACTAGTCTACGAGCAGTACTTC	CASSISGLVYEQYF
TRBD2	-	TRBJ2-1	TRBV11-2	TGTGCCAGCAGCTTAGATGGGACTACCAACAATGAGCAGTTCTTC	CASSLDGTTNNEQFF
-	-	TRBJ1-2	TRBV15	TGTGCCACCAGCAGAGGGGCGGAACTGGGAAATGGCTACACCTTC	CATSRGAELGNGYTF
-	-	TRBJ1-2	TRBV29-1	TGCAGCGTTGAAGACGTGGGTTACTATGGCTACACCTTC	CSVEDVGYYGYTF
-	-	TRBJ1-1	TRBV30	TGTGCCTGGAGTGATACTCCCGAGACTGAAGCTTTCTTT	CAWSDTPETEAFF
-	-	TRBJ2-1	TRBV6-5	TGTGCCAGCAGTTACCTCCCTATCAATGAGCAGTTCTTC	CASSYLPINEQFF
-	-	TRBJ2-1	TRBV11-1	TGTGCCAGCAGCCCCGTCATGGGGCATGAGCAGTTCTTC	CASSPVMGHEQFF
-	-	TRBJ1-1	TRBV7-9	TGTGCCAGCAGCTTTTTCGGGTGGAACACTGAAGCTTTCTTT	CASSFFGWNTEAFF
-	-	TRBJ2-2	TRBV6-1	TGTGCCATGCAGGATGGGTTTTCCGGGGAGCTGTTTTTT	CAMQDGFSGELFF
-	-	TRBJ2-2	TRBV5-1	TGCGCCAGCAGGCCCCTGAGGGGCACCGGGGAGCTGTTTTTT	CASRPLRGTGELFF
TRBD2	medium-sized	TRBJ2-1	TRBV2	TGTGCCAGCACCCCGACTAGCGGGAGGGGGGATGAGCAGTTCTTC	CASTPTSGRGDEQFF
-	-	TRBJ2-7	TRBV28	TGTGCCAGCAGTTTACCGGGACACACACGAACCTACGAGCAGTACTTC	CASSLPGHTRTYEQYF
TRBD1	-	TRBJ1-1	TRBV15	TGTGCCACCAGCAGAGGGGACAGGCCCCAGAACACTGAAGCTTTCTTT	CATSRGDRPQNTEAFF
-	-	TRBJ2-3	TRBV14	TGTGCCAGCAGCCAAGTAAGCACAGATACGCAGTATTTT	CASSQVSTDTQYF
TRBD2	-	TRBJ2-2	TRBV7-9	TGTGCCAGCAGCCGTACCGGACTAGCGGGATCCGGGGAGCTGTTTTTT	CASSRTGLAGSGELFF
-	once	TRBJ2-5	TRBV9	TGTGCCAGCAGCGAGGAGGGGGGAGGACCGGGGGAGACCCAGTACTTC	CASSEEGGGPGETQYF
-	once	TRBJ1-2	TRBV9	TGTGCCAGCAGCGTAGGATTCGGAAACTATGGCTACACCTTC	CASSVGFGNYGYTF
TRBD1	-	TRBJ2-7	TRBV29-1	TGCAGCGTTGAGGATGACAGGGTAGGTCTTCCCTACGAGCAGTACTTC	CSVEDDRVGLPYEQYF
TRBD1	-	TRBJ1-2	TRBV4-3	TGCGCCAGCAGCCAAGGTCTTACAGGGGGCAATGGCTACACCTTC	CASSQGLTGGNGYTF
TRBD1	once	TRBJ2-2	TRBV29-1	TGCAGCGTCCTCGCGGCTACCAACAGGGGGGCCCACACCGGGGAGCTGTTTTTT	CSVLAATNRGAHTGELFF
-	-	TRBJ1-1	TRBV6-5	TGTGCCAGCCGAGTGGGCACTGAAGCTTTCTTT	CASRVGTEAFF
-	-	TRBJ2-7	TRBV7-2	TGTGCCAGCAGCCACCCGGAGAGGGCGGACGGCGCCTACGAGCAGTACTTC	CASSHPERADGAYEQYF
TRBD1	-	TRBJ1-2	TRBV27	TGTGCCAGCAGCCGCAGGGGGAACTTTGGCTACACCTTC	CASSRRGNFGYTF
-	-	TRBJ2-3	TRBV7-9	TGTGCCAGCAGGGGGGGGCTTGGACTCACAGATACGCAGTATTTT	CASRGGLGLTDTQYF
-	medium-sized	TRBJ2-7	TRBV7-9	TGTGCCAGCAGCACCTTGGTAGGGAGTAGGTACGAGCAGTACTTC	CASSTLVGSRYEQYF
-	-	TRBJ1-5	TRBV6-9	TGTGCCAGCAGGTACTTCGGACGGACAAATCAGCCCCAGCATTTT	CASRYFGRTNQPQHF
-	-	TRBJ2-6	TRBV13	TGTGCCAGCGAAGGACGAGGTTTTGGGGCCAACGTCCTGACTTTC	CASEGRGFGANVLTF
-	-	TRBJ2-7	TRBV7-9	TGTGCCAGCAGTCGTAGCGGAAACTCCTACGAGCAGTACTTC	CASSRSGNSYEQYF
-	-	TRBJ2-3	TRBV7-9	TGTGCCAGCAGCCCGGTAGCGGCCAAAGATACGCAGTATTTT	CASSPVAAKDTQYF